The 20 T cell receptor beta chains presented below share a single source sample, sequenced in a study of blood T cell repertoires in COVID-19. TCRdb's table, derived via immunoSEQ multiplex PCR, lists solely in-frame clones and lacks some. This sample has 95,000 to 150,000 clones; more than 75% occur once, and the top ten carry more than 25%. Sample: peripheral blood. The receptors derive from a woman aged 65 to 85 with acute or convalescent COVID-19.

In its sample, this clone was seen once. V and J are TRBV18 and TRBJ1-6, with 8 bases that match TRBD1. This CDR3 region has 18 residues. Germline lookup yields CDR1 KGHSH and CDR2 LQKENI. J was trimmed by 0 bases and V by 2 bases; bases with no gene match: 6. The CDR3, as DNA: TGTGCCAGCTCACCAACCGGGACAGGCGGCTCCTATAATTCACCCCTCCACTTT. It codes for CASSPTGTGGSYNSPLHF.

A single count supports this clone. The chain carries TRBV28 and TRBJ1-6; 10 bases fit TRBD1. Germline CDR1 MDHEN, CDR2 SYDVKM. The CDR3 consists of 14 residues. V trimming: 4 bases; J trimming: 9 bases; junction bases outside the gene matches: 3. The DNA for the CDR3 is TGTGCCAGCAGTTCCGGGACAGGGGTTTCACCCCTCCACTTT. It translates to CASSSGTGVSPLHF.

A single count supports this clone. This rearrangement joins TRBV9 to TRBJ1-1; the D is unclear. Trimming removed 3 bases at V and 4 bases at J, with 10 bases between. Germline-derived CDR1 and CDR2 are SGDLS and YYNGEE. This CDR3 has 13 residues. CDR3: CASSEGGGTEAFF. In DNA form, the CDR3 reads TGTGCCAGCAGCGAAGGTGGAGGCACTGAAGCTTTCTTT.

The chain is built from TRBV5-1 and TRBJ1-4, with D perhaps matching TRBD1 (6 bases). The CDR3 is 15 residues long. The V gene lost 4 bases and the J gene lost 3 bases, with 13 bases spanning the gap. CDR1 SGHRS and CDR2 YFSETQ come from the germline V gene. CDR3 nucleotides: TGCGCCAGCAGCGACAAACAGGGACCTAATGAAAAACTGTTTTTT. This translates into CASSDKQGPNEKLFF.

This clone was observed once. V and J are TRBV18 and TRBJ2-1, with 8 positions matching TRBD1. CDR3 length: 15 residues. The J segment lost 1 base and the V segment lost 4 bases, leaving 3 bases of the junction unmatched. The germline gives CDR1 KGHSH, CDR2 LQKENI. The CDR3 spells CASSQDRESYNEQFF. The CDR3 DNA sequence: TGTGCCAGCTCACAGGACAGGGAATCCTACAATGAGCAGTTCTTC.

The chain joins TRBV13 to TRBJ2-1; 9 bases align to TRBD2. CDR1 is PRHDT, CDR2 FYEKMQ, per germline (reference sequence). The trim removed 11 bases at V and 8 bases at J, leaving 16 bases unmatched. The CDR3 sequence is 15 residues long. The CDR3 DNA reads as TGTGCCTCTAAACGAACTAGCGGGCCCCCCGATGAGCAGTTCTTC. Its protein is CASKRTSGPPDEQFF.

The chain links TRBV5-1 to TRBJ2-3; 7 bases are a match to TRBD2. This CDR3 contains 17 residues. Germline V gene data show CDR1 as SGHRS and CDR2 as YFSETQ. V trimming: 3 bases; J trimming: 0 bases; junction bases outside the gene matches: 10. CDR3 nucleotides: TGCGCCAGCAGCTCCCAGGCTAGCGGAGCTAGCACAGATACGCAGTATTTT. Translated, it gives CASSSQASGASTDTQYF.

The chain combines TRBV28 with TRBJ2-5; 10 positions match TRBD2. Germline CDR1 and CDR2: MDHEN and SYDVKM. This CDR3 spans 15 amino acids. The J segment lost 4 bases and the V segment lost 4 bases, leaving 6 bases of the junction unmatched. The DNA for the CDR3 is TGTGCCAGCAGTTCCTCAGCGGGGGGGCGAGAGACCCAGTACTTC. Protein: CASSSSAGGRETQYF.

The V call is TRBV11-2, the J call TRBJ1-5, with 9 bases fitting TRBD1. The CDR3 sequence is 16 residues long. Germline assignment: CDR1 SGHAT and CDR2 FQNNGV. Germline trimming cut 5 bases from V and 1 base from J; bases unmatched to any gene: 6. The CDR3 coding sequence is TGTGCCAGCAGCGGACCGGGACAGGGAAGCAATCAGCCCCAGCATTTT. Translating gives CASSGPGQGSNQPQHF.

CDR3 nucleotide sequence: TGTGCCAGCAGCCAAGGATCTGGGGGCCGGACTGAAGCTTTCTTT. It codes for CASSQGSGGRTEAFF. The chain recombines TRBV3-1 (or the pseudogene TRBV3-2) with TRBJ1-1, with D possibly matching TRBD1 (6 bases). Germline-derived CDR1 and CDR2 are LGHDT and YNNKEL (reference sequence). The V end lost 1 base, the J end lost 5 bases, and 14 bases lay between the germline ends. CDR3 size: 15 residues.

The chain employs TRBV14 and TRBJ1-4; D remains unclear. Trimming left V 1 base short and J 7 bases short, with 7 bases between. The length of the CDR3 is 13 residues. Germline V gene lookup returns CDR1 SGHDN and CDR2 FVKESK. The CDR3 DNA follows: TGTGCCAGCAGCCAAGTTGCACTTGAAAAACTGTTTTTT. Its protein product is CASSQVALEKLFF.

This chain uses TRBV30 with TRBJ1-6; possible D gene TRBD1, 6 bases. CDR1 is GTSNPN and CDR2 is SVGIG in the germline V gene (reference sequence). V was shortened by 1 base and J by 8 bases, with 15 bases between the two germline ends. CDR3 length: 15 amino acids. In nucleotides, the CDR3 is TGTGCCTGGAGTGCAAACGGGGGGGGGCATTCACCCCTCCACTTT. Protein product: CAWSANGGGHSPLHF.

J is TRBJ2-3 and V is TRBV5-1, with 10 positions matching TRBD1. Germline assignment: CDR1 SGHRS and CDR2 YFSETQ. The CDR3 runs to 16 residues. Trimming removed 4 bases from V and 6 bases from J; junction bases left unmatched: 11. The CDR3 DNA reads TGCGCCAGCAGCCTTGGGACAGGGGCTGTTTGGGATACGCAGTATTTT. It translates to CASSLGTGAVWDTQYF.

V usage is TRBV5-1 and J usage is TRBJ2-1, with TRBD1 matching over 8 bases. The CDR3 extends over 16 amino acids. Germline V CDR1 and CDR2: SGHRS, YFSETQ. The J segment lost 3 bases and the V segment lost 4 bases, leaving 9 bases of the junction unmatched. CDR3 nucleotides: TGCGCCAGCAGCGAAAATCCAGGGGGCCTCTACAATGAGCAGTTCTTC. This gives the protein CASSENPGGLYNEQFF.

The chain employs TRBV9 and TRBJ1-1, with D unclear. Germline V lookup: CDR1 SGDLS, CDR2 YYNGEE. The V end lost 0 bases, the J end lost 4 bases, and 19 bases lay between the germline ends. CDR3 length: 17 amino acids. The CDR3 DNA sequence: TGTGCCAGCAGCGTAGGGCAGGCCTTCCGCAGTTTCACTGAAGCTTTCTTT. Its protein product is CASSVGQAFRSFTEAFF.

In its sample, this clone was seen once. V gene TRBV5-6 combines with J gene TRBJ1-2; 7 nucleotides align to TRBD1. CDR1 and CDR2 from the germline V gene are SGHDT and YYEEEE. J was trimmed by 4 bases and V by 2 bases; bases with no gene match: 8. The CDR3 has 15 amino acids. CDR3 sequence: CASSLKSGQSYGYTF. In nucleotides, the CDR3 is TGTGCCAGCAGCTTAAAGTCGGGACAGAGCTATGGCTACACCTTC.

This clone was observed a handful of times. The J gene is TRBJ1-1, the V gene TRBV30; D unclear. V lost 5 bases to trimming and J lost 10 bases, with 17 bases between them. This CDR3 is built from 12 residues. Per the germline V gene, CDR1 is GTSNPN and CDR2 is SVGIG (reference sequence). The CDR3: CAWDGGVLAAFF. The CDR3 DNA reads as TGTGCCTGGGACGGCGGGGTCCTAGCAGCTTTCTTT.

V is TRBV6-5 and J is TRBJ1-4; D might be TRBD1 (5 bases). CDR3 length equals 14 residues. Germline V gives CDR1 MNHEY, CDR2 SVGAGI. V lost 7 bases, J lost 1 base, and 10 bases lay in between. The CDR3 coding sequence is TGTGCCAGCAACGGGAGGGGAACTAATGAAAAACTGTTTTTT. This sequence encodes CASNGRGTNEKLFF.

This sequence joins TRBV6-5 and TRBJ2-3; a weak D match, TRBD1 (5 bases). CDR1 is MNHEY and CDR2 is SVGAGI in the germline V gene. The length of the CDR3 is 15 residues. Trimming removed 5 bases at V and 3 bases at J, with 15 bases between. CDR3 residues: CASSRSQGRTDTQYF. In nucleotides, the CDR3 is TGTGCCAGCAGTCGGTCCCAGGGAAGGACAGATACGCAGTATTTT.

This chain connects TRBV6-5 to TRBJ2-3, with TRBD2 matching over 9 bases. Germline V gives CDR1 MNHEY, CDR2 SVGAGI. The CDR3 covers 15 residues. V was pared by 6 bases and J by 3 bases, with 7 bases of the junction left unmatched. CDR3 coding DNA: TGTGCCAGCAGCAGTTTGCTAGCGGGGACAGATACGCAGTATTTT. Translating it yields CASSSLLAGTDTQYF.